Detailed here is one T cell receptor (beta chain). After removal of 2 bases from V and 0 bases from J, the junction contained 4 bases not matched to a gene. This CDR3 has 16 amino acids. These data originate in a study of blood T cells in healthy people across ages. For the second PCR, which ran for roughly 6 to 11 cycles, a sample-barcoded 5' primer and a J-beta primer mix were used. Through a template-switch adaptor with 12 random nucleotides, each cDNA molecule received a tag. One entry per CDR3 protein results from TCRdb running MiXCR on the 5' RACE reads. Among about 1.4 million distinct CDR3 sequences listed, 45% to 70% were seen once.

Sequencing input: blood. The receptor's source is a man aged 18 to 35 in good health. This sequence joins TRBV12-3 or TRBV12-4 and TRBJ2-3; TRBD1 agrees at 8 bases. The CDR3 is CASSLRQGASTDTQYF. DNA of the CDR3: TGTGCCAGCAGTTTAAGGCAGGGGGCTAGCACAGATACGCAGTATTTT.